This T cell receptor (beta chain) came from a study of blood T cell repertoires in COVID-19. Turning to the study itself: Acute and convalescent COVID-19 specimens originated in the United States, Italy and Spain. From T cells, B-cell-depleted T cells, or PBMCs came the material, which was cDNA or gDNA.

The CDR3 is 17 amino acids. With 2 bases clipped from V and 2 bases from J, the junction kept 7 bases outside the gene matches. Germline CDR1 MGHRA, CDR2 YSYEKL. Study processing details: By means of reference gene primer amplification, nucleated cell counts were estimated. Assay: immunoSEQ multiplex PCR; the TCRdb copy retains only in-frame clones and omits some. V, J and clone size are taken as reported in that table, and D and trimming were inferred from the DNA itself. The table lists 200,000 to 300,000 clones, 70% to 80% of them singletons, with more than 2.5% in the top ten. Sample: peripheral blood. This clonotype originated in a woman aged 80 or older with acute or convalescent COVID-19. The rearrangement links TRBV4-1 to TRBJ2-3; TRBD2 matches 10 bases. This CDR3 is CASSQPAGGTVTDTQYF. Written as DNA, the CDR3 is TGCGCCAGCAGCCAACCAGCGGGGGGGACAGTCACAGATACGCAGTATTTT.